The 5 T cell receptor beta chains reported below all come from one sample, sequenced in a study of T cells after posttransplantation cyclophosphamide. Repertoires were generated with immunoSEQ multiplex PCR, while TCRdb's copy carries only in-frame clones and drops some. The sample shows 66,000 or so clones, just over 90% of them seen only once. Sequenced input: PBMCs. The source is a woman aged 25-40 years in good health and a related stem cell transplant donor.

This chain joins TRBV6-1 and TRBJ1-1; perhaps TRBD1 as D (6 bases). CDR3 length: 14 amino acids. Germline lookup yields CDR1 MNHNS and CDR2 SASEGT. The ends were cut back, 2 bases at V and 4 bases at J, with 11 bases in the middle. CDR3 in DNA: TGTGCCAGCAGTGAAAGGGGGAGGAGCACTGAAGCTTTCTTT. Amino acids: CASSERGRSTEAFF.

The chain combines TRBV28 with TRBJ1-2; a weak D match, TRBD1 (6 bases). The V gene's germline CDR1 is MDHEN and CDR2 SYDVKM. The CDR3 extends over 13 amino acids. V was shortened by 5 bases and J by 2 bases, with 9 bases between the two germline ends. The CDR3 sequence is CASSQQGNYGYTF. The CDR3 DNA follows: TGTGCCAGCAGTCAACAGGGCAACTATGGCTACACCTTC.

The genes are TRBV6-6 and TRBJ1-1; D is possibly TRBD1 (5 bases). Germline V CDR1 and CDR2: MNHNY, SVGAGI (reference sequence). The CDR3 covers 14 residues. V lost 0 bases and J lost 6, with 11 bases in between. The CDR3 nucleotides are TGTGCCAGCAGTTACTCGTCAGGGATGGCTGAAGCTTTCTTT. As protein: CASSYSSGMAEAFF.

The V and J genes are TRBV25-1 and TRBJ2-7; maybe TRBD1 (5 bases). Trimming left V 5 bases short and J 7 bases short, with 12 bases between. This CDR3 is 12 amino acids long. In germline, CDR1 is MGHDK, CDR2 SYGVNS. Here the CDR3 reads CASSKGLEEQYF. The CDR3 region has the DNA TGTGCCAGCAGTAAGGGGTTAGAAGAGCAGTACTTC.

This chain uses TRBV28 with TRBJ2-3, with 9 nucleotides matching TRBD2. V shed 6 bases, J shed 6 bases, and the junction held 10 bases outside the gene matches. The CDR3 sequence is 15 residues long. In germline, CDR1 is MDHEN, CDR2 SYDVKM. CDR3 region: CASSSPSGGMDTQYF. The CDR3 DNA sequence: TGTGCCAGCAGCTCCCCCAGCGGGGGGATGGATACGCAGTATTTT.